This T cell receptor (beta chain) was obtained from a study of graft-versus-host responses after intestinal transplantation. Study-level background: Recipients obtained multivisceral, liver-intestinal, or isolated intestinal transplants. Anti-thymocyte globulin induction preceded approximately three years of tacrolimus and steroid maintenance in all recipients. Study observations and caveats: High graft-versus-host to host-versus-graft T cell clonal ratios marked allografts of patients with graft-donor macrochimerism. Declines in HvG clones occurring early post-transplant were associated with peak circulating GvH clone levels.

V was pared by 5 bases and J by 7 bases, with 12 bases between. Germline CDR1 reads MNHEY; CDR2 reads SMNVEV (reference sequence). This CDR3 comprises 14 residues. Concerning this clone itself: Its antigen is still unknown.

Profiling relied on immunoSEQ multiplex PCR, and the TCRdb table lists in-frame clones only, not all of them. Of 80,000 to 95,000 clones listed, less than 90% are singletons. The sequence came from a human donor who was the organ donor for an intestinal transplant. The sequencing here drew on unstimulated CD4+ T cells sorted from spleen or lymph node cells, taken before transplant. V is TRBV27 and J is TRBJ1-6; D ambiguous. CDR3: CASSGRARNSPLHF. CDR3 nucleotide sequence: TGTGCCAGCAGTGGGAGGGCTAGAAATTCACCCCTCCACTTT.